This T cell receptor (beta chain) was sequenced in a study of blood T cell repertoires in COVID-19. At the level of the study: The samples span acute and convalescent COVID-19 from the United States, Italy and Spain.

How the authors handled the data: Amplifying reference gene primers gave estimates of nucleated cell counts. Repertoires were generated with immunoSEQ multiplex PCR, while TCRdb's copy carries only in-frame clones and drops some. V and J calls and clone size follow that table, whereas D and trimming were derived from the DNA. This sample has 250,000 to 350,000 clones, with 88% found just once. V gave up 5 bases and J gave up 1 base, with 11 bases separating them. This CDR3 region has 15 residues. Germline V gene lookup returns CDR1 KGHDR and CDR2 SFDVKD. Participant age was roughly 18 to 89 years, and participants resided in fewer than 30 US areas. Each participant's cohort was designated according to participant-reported clinical history.

This TCR was sampled from a woman in her twenties or thirties who had recovered from COVID-19. Sequencing input: PBMCs or T cells enriched from blood (not recorded which). The chain combines TRBV24-1 with TRBJ1-5; TRBD1 might be the D (5 bases). This CDR3 is CATSASGNSNQPQHF. The CDR3 DNA reads TGTGCCACCAGTGCGTCAGGGAACAGCAATCAGCCCCAGCATTTT.